Listed here are 31 T cell receptor beta chains from one sample, sequenced in a study of cytomegalovirus exposure and HLA in healthy donors. PCR amplification relied on 60 Vbeta primers (plus 13 Jbeta primers). TCRdb's table, derived via immunoSEQ multiplex PCR, lists solely in-frame clones and lacks some. Counted here are 130,000 to 150,000 clones, around 82% occurring once; the ten biggest clones make up about 2.2%. The sequenced sample consisted of PBMCs. The receptors were gathered from a woman aged 18 to 35 in good health and CMV-seropositive.

This rearrangement joins TRBV5-6 to TRBJ2-1, with 14 bases that match TRBD2. The CDR3 is made up of 17 amino acids. V shed 0 bases and J 7 bases; nucleotides not matched to a gene: 6. Germline V gene lookup returns CDR1 SGHDT and CDR2 YYEEEE. The CDR3 reads CASSLDPTSGGANEQFF. The CDR3 DNA follows: TGTGCCAGCAGCTTGGACCCGACTAGCGGGGGGGCTAATGAGCAGTTCTTC.

This clone has a handful of counts. The V gene is TRBV18, the J gene TRBJ2-1; weak D call: TRBD1 (6 bases). This CDR3 spans 15 amino acids. Trimming took off 1 base at V and 4 bases at J, with 11 bases between the two ends. Germline CDR1 reads KGHSH; CDR2 reads LQKENI. CDR3 in amino acids: CASSPQQGPYNEQFF. Here the CDR3 DNA reads TGTGCCAGCTCACCACAGCAGGGGCCGTACAATGAGCAGTTCTTC.

The chain is built from TRBV7-7 and TRBJ2-1, with 7 bases that match TRBD1. With 4 bases clipped from V and 9 bases from J, the junction kept 6 bases outside the gene matches. The length of the CDR3 is 13 residues. Germline V lookup: CDR1 SSHAT, CDR2 FNYEAQ (reference sequence). DNA of the CDR3: TGTGCCAGCAGCTATCTACAGGGGAGTGAGCAGTTCTTC. This translates into CASSYLQGSEQFF.

The chain recombines TRBV11-3 with TRBJ1-6, with 10 nucleotides matching TRBD1. After removal of 5 bases from V and 8 bases from J, the junction contained 0 bases not matched to a gene. Germline loops: CDR1 SGHNT, CDR2 YENEEA. This CDR3 has 13 residues. The CDR3 bases are TGTGCCAGCAGCGGGACAGGGGATTCACCCCTCCACTTT. The encoded protein is CASSGTGDSPLHF.

The V call is TRBV11-2, the J call TRBJ1-4; 8 bases align to TRBD1. V trimming: 4 bases; J trimming: 5 bases; junction bases outside the gene matches: 6. The CDR3 runs 15 residues. CDR1 and CDR2 from the germline V gene are SGHAT and FQNNGV. CDR3 region: CASSSWTGLNEKLFF. DNA for the CDR3: TGTGCCAGCAGCTCCTGGACAGGGCTCAATGAAAAACTGTTTTTT.

This clone was counted a few times. The V and J genes are TRBV28 and TRBJ2-5; TRBD2 matches at 9 bases. The J call may be faulty, since TRBJ2-7 better matches the DNA end. Germline CDR1 reads MDHEN; CDR2 reads SYDVKM. The length of the CDR3 is 14 residues. CDR3 amino acids: CASRRGGGNHEQYF. CDR3 DNA sequence: TGTGCCAGCAGGCGGGGGGGTGGGAACCACGAGCAGTACTTC.

This chain uses TRBV10-1 with TRBJ2-1; 10 bases line up with TRBD2. V was clipped by 2 bases and J by 6 bases; unmatched bases: 4. Germline values: CDR1 WNHNN, CDR2 SYGVQD (reference sequence). The CDR3 runs 15 residues. CDR3 loop: CASSERTSGSNEQFF. In DNA, the CDR3 is TGCGCCAGCAGTGAGCGGACTAGCGGCTCCAATGAGCAGTTCTTC.

The chain carries TRBV5-1 and TRBJ1-1, with TRBD1 matching 7 bases. V lost 2 bases to trimming and J lost 5 bases; unmatched junction nucleotides: 6. The CDR3 runs to 14 residues. CDR1 and CDR2 from the germline V gene are SGHRS and YFSETQ. For the CDR3, the DNA is TGCGCCAGCAGCTTACACAGGGGCGGGACTGAAGCTTTCTTT. Protein: CASSLHRGGTEAFF.

The chain is built from TRBV4-3 and TRBJ2-5; D remains ambiguous. Germline assignment: CDR1 LGHNA and CDR2 YSLEER. Trimming left V 1 base short and J 1 base short, with 16 bases between. The CDR3 consists of 17 residues. CDR3 bases: TGCGCCAGCAGCCAAGCAGGTGAGCTACAGATCCAAGAGACCCAGTACTTC. Translating it yields CASSQAGELQIQETQYF.

The V call is TRBV5-1, the J call TRBJ1-5; D unclear. The CDR3 contains 14 residues. The germline V gene encodes CDR1 SGHRS and CDR2 YFSETQ. V was trimmed by 4 bases and J by 3 bases, leaving 11 bases between them. The DNA for the CDR3 is TGCGCCAGCAGCCGGGAAGGGAACAATCAGCCCCAGCATTTT. It translates to CASSREGNNQPQHF.

The chain is built from TRBV7-8 and TRBJ1-1; 7 nucleotides match TRBD1. Losses at the gene ends were 2 bases for V and 5 bases for J; bases not matched to a gene: 2. Germline V gives CDR1 SGHVS, CDR2 FQNEAQ. The CDR3 has 13 residues. CDR3 amino acids: CASSLTGDTEAFF. The CDR3 DNA reads TGTGCCAGCAGCTTAACAGGGGATACTGAAGCTTTCTTT.

In nucleotides, the CDR3 is TGTGCCAGCAGTTACTCGACGGCCAGGGCCACCGGGGAGCTGTTTTTT. Translated: CASSYSTARATGELFF. The genes are TRBV6-5 and TRBJ2-2; possible D gene TRBD1, 5 bases. The germline V and J ends were trimmed by 0 bases and 4 bases, with 12 bases remaining between them. Germline V lookup: CDR1 MNHEY, CDR2 SVGAGI. The CDR3 is 16 amino acids.

The CDR3 region is CATKSGTGESEQYF. Written as DNA, the CDR3 is TGTGCCACCAAAAGCGGGACAGGGGAGAGCGAGCAGTACTTC. The gene calls are TRBV2 and TRBJ2-7; 10 bases are shared with TRBD1. CDR3 length: 14 amino acids. In germline, CDR1 is SNHLY, CDR2 FYNNEI. V lost 10 bases, J lost 6 bases, and 12 bases stayed unmatched.

The gene calls are TRBV5-4 and TRBJ1-6, with D perhaps matching TRBD1 (6 bases). Trimming cost V 1 base and J 10 bases, with 9 bases left between them. Germline V gives CDR1 SGHNT, CDR2 YYREEE (reference sequence). The CDR3 has 13 amino acids. In DNA form, the CDR3 reads TGTGCCAGCAGCTTGCCGGGGGGCTCACCCCTCCACTTT. Its translation: CASSLPGGSPLHF.

This chain connects TRBV7-6 to TRBJ1-2, with 8 bases fitting TRBD1. Germline V gene sequence: CDR1 SGHVS, CDR2 FNYEAQ. This CDR3 region has 13 residues. The junction had 0 bases not matched to a gene; V was cut back by 3 bases and J by 3 bases. For the CDR3, the DNA is TGTGCCAGCAGCTTGACAGGGGACTATGGCTACACCTTC. Amino acid sequence: CASSLTGDYGYTF.

The rearrangement joins TRBV2 to TRBJ2-7; 7 bases agree with TRBD1. The germline V gene encodes CDR1 SNHLY and CDR2 FYNNEI. J lost 3 bases, V lost 1 base, and 3 bases had no gene match. The length of the CDR3 is 14 residues. CDR3 sequence (DNA): TGTGCCAGCAGTGAAGAGGGGGCCCTCTACGAGCAGTACTTC. Amino acid sequence: CASSEEGALYEQYF. The complete variable domain, with remaining parts taken from reference TRBV2 and TRBJ2-7, reads EPEVTQTPSHQVTQMGQEVILRCVPISNHLYFYWYRQILGQKVEFLVSFYNNEISEKSEIFDDQFSVERPDGSNFTLKIRSTKLEDSAMYFCASSEEGALYEQYFGPGTRLTVT.

The chain employs TRBV19 and TRBJ2-2; 8 bases agree with TRBD2. The CDR3 covers 16 residues. The germline V gene has CDR1 LNHDA and CDR2 SQIVND (reference sequence). Trimming took 5 bases from V and 3 from J; bases not matched to a gene: 8. CDR3 DNA sequence: TGTGCCAGTAGTTTTGGACTAGCAGCGGACACCGGGGAGCTGTTTTTT. It specifies CASSFGLAADTGELFF.

The chain is built from TRBV27 and TRBJ2-5, with D perhaps matching TRBD2 (5 bases). The germline V and J ends were trimmed by 2 bases and 7 bases, with 17 bases remaining between them. The CDR3 sequence is 15 residues long. Germline-derived CDR1 and CDR2 are MNHEY and SMNVEV (reference sequence). CDR3 DNA: TGTGCCAGCAGTTTAGGGTCGGGGTCTTCGGGGACCCAGTACTTC. Protein sequence: CASSLGSGSSGTQYF.

The chain is built from TRBV19 and TRBJ2-2; 7 positions match TRBD1. Per the germline V gene, CDR1 is LNHDA and CDR2 is SQIVND (reference sequence). The CDR3 contains 13 residues. V trimming: 9 bases; J trimming: 4 bases; junction bases outside the gene matches: 5. The CDR3 here is CARKTGSTGELFF. In nucleotides, the CDR3 is TGTGCCAGAAAGACAGGGAGCACCGGGGAGCTGTTTTTT.

The chain has TRBV5-5 and TRBJ1-2; D is undetermined. The CDR3 loop spans 14 amino acids. Trimming removed 4 bases from V and 0 bases from J, with 10 bases in between. Germline values: CDR1 SGHKS, CDR2 YYEKEE (reference sequence). The CDR3 bases are TGTGCCAGCAGCCCGGACGGGACTAACTATGGCTACACCTTC. It translates to CASSPDGTNYGYTF.

This clone came up a few times. In DNA form, the CDR3 reads TGCGCCAGCAGCTTCAGGACATACACGCAAGAGACCCAGTACTTC. Protein sequence: CASSFRTYTQETQYF. The chain employs TRBV5-1 and TRBJ2-5, with D perhaps TRBD1 (5 bases). The CDR3 totals 15 residues. Germline assignment: CDR1 SGHRS and CDR2 YFSETQ. Trimming stripped 2 bases from V and 2 bases from J, with 13 bases between.

This rearrangement joins TRBV30 to TRBJ1-1; TRBD1 agrees at 7 bases. The CDR3 extends over 14 amino acids. V dropped 3 bases and J dropped 1; count of bases not matched to a gene: 5. Germline-derived CDR1 and CDR2 are GTSNPN and SVGIG (reference sequence). CDR3 bases: TGTGCCTGGAGAGGGGACAGCCGGAACACTGAAGCTTTCTTT. It specifies CAWRGDSRNTEAFF. Combining the CDR3 with reference TRBV30 and TRBJ1-1 gives the whole variable domain SQTIHQWPATLVQPVGSPLSLECTVEGTSNPNLYWYRQAAGRGLQLLFYSVGIGQISSEVPQNLSASRPQDRQFILSSKKLLLSDSGFYLCAWRGDSRNTEAFFGQGTRLTVV.

The chain couples TRBV6-5 to TRBJ1-3, with D possibly TRBD1 on 6 matching bases. The CDR3 extends over 14 amino acids. In germline, CDR1 is MNHEY, CDR2 SVGAGI. Trimming cost V 2 bases and J 5 bases, with 10 bases left between them. In DNA, the CDR3 is TGTGCCAGCAGTTACGGGGGCAGAAGAAACACCATATATTTT. As protein: CASSYGGRRNTIYF.

The chain recombines TRBV6-6 with TRBJ2-5; 10 bases match TRBD2. V dropped 7 bases and J dropped 5; count of bases not matched to a gene: 7. Germline lookup yields CDR1 MNHNY and CDR2 SVGAGI (reference sequence). This CDR3 has 14 amino acids. The CDR3 loop is CASTYSGGAETQYF. For the CDR3, the DNA is TGTGCCAGCACATACAGCGGGGGGGCGGAGACCCAGTACTTC.

V is TRBV6-5 and J is TRBJ1-4, with D uncertain. The germline V gene has CDR1 MNHEY and CDR2 SVGAGI. The CDR3 has 13 residues. The V gene lost 8 bases and the J gene lost 6 bases, with 13 bases spanning the gap. CDR3 sequence (DNA): TGTGCCAGCGCATGGAACAGAGATGAAAAACTGTTTTTT. This sequence encodes CASAWNRDEKLFF.

This clone was recorded a few times. CDR3 DNA: TGTGCCAGCAGTTTAGGAGGCAGACTTAATGAAAAACTGTTTTTT. This encodes CASSLGGRLNEKLFF. The chain carries TRBV28 and TRBJ1-4; the D is unclear. V was clipped by 2 bases and J by 4 bases, with 11 bases between them. This CDR3 is 15 amino acids long. Germline values: CDR1 MDHEN, CDR2 SYDVKM.

V usage is TRBV4-1 and J usage is TRBJ1-2, with a possible D match to TRBD1 (5 bases). Trimming pared 4 bases from V and 8 bases from J, leaving 20 bases between. The CDR3 spans 15 residues. Germline assignment: CDR1 MGHRA and CDR2 YSYEKL. The CDR3 here is CASSPPGVRVGGYTF. CDR3 nucleotide sequence: TGCGCCAGCAGCCCCCCCGGTGTCAGGGTAGGCGGCTACACCTTC.

The J gene is TRBJ2-7, the V gene TRBV6-5, with 11 nucleotides matching TRBD1. V lost 5 bases, J lost 4 bases, and 7 bases stayed unmatched. CDR1 is MNHEY and CDR2 is SVGAGI in the germline V gene. The CDR3 totals 15 residues. This CDR3 is CASSRRDRGGYEQYF. CDR3 coding DNA: TGTGCCAGCAGTAGAAGGGACAGGGGGGGGTACGAGCAGTACTTC.

The CDR3 loop reads CASSFKGGSYEQYF. CDR3 nucleotides: TGCGCCAGCAGCTTCAAAGGGGGCTCCTACGAGCAGTACTTC. The chain carries TRBV5-1 and TRBJ2-7; a weak D match, TRBD1 (6 bases). Trimming pared 2 bases from V and 0 bases from J, leaving 9 bases between. Germline lookup yields CDR1 SGHRS and CDR2 YFSETQ. The CDR3 runs to 14 residues.

The chain joins TRBV14 to TRBJ1-6; a weak D match, TRBD1 (6 bases). Germline CDR1 reads SGHDN; CDR2 reads FVKESK. The CDR3 spans 15 residues. V lost 5 bases and J lost 4, with 12 bases in between. In DNA, the CDR3 is TGTGCCAGCAGCATCTTGACAGGTTATAATTCACCCCTCCACTTT. Its translation is CASSILTGYNSPLHF.

The chain recombines TRBV4-1 with TRBJ2-1, with D possibly matching TRBD2 (6 bases). CDR3 length equals 15 residues. The V end was cut by 4 bases, the J end by 6 bases, with 16 bases between. Per the germline V gene, CDR1 is MGHRA and CDR2 is YSYEKL. DNA of the CDR3: TGCGCCAGCAGCCCCGAGACTAGGGGCAGCAATGAGCAGTTCTTC. It codes for CASSPETRGSNEQFF.